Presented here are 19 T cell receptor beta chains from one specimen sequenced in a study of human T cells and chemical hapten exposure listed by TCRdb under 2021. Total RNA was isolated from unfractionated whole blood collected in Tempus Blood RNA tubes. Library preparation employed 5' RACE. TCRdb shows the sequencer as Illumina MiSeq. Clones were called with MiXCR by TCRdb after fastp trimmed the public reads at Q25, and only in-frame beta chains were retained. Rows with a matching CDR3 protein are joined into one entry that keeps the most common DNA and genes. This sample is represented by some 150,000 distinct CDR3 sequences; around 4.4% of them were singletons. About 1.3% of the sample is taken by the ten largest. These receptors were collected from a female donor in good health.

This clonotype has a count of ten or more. CDR3 sequence reads: CASSFPPSIAYGYTF. The CDR3 region has the DNA TGTGCCAGCAGTTTCCCCCCCTCAATAGCCTATGGCTACACCTTC. V and J are TRBV6-2 or TRBV6-3 and TRBJ1-2; D remains unclear. Trimming shortened V by 4 bases and J by 4 bases, and 16 bases separated the two germline ends. CDR1 is MNHEY and CDR2 is SVGEGT in the germline V gene. The CDR3 consists of 15 residues.

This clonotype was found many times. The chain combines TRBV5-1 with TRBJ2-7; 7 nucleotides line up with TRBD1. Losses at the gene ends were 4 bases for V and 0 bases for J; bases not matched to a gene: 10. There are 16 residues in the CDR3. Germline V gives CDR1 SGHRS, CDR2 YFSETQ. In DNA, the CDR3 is TGCGCCAGCAGCACCTGGGGACAGTTAGACTCCTACGAGCAGTACTTC. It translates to CASSTWGQLDSYEQYF. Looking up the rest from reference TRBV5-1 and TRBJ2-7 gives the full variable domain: KAGVTQTPRYLIKTRGQQVTLSCSPISGHRSVSWYQQTPGQGLQFLFEYFSETQRNKGNFPGRFSGRQFSNSRSEMNVSTLELGDSALYLCASSTWGQLDSYEQYFGPGTRLTVT.

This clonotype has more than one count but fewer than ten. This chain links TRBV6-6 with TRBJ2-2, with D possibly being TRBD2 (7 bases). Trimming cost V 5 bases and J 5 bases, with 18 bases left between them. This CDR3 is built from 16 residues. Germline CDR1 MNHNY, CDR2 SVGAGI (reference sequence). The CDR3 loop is CASSGGGARRTGELFF. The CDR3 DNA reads TGTGCCAGCAGTGGGGGGGGGGCGAGGAGGACCGGGGAGCTGTTTTTT.

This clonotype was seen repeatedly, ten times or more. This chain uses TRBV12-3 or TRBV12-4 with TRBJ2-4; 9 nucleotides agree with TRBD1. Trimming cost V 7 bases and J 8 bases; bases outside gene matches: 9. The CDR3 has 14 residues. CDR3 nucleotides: TGTGCCAGCACTCTCACAGGGGGCTCTGACATTCAGTACTTC. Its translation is CASTLTGGSDIQYF.

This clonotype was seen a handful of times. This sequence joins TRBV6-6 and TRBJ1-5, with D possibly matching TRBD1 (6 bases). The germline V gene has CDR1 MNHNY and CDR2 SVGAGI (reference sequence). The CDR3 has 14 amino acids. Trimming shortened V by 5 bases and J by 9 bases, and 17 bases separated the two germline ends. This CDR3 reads CASSKTGERVPQHF. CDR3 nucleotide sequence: TGTGCCAGCAGTAAGACAGGAGAGCGGGTGCCCCAGCATTTT.

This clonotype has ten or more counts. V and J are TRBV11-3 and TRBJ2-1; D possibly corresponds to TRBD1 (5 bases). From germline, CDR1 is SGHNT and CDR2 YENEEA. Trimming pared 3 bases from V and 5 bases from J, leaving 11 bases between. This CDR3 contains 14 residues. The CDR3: CASSLGRANNEQFF. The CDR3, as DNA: TGTGCCAGCAGCTTGGGCAGGGCGAACAATGAGCAGTTCTTC. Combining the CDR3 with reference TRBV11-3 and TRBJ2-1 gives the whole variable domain EAGVVQSPRYKIIEKKQPVAFWCNPISGHNTLYWYLQNLGQGPELLIRYENEEAVDDSQLPKDRFSAERLKGVDSTLKIQPAELGDSAVYLCASSLGRANNEQFFGPGTRLTVL.

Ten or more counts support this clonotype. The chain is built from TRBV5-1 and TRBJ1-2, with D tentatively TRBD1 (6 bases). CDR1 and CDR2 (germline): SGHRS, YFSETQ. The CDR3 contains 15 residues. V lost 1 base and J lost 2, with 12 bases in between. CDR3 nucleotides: TGCGCCAGCAGCTTGTGGGGGCGAGACAACTATGGCTACACCTTC. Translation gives CASSLWGRDNYGYTF. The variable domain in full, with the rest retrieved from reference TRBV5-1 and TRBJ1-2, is KAGVTQTPRYLIKTRGQQVTLSCSPISGHRSVSWYQQTPGQGLQFLFEYFSETQRNKGNFPGRFSGRQFSNSRSEMNVSTLELGDSALYLCASSLWGRDNYGYTFGSGTRLTVV.

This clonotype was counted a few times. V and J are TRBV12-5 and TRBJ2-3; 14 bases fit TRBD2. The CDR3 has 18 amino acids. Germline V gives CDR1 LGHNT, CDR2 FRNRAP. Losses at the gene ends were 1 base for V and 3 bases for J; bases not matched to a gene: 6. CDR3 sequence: CASGLDRGTSGGTDTQYF. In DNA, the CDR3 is TGTGCTAGTGGTTTGGACCGAGGGACTAGCGGGGGAACAGATACGCAGTATTTT.

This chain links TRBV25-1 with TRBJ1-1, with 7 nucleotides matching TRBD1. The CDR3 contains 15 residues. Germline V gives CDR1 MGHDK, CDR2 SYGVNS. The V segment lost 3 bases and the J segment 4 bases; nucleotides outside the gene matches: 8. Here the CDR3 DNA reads TGTGCCAGCAGTGACAGGGGGGCAATCTCCACTGAAGCTTTCTTT. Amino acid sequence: CASSDRGAISTEAFF.

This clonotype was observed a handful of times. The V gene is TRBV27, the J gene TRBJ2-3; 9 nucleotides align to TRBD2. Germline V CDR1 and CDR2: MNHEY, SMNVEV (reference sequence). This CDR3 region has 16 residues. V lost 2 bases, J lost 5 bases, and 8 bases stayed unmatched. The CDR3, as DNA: TGTGCCAGCAGTTTAACAGGCGGGGGGGCCATAGATACGCAGTATTTT. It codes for CASSLTGGGAIDTQYF.

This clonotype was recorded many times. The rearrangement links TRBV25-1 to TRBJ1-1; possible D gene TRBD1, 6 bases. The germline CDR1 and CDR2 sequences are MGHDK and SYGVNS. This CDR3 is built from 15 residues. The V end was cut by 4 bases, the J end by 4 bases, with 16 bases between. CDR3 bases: TGTGCCAGCAGTGGCCGAACCGCAGGGGTCACTGAAGCTTTCTTT. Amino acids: CASSGRTAGVTEAFF.

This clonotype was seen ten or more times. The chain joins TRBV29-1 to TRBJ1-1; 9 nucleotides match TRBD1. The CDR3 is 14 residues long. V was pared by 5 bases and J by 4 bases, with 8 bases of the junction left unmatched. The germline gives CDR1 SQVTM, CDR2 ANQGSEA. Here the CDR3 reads CSVTRTGVGTEAFF. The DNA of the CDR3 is TGCAGCGTTACTCGGACAGGGGTGGGCACTGAAGCTTTCTTT.

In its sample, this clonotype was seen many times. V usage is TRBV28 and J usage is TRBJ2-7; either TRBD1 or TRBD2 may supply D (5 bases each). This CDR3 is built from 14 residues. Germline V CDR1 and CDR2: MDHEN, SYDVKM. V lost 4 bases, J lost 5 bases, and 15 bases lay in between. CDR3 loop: CASSWGQGADEQYF. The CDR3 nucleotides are TGTGCCAGCAGTTGGGGTCAGGGAGCGGACGAGCAGTACTTC. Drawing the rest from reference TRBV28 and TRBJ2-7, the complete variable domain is DVKVTQSSRYLVKRTGEKVFLECVQDMDHENMFWYRQDPGLGLRLIYFSYDVKMKEKGDIPEGYSVSREKKERFSLILESASTNQTSMYLCASSWGQGADEQYFGPGTRLTVT.

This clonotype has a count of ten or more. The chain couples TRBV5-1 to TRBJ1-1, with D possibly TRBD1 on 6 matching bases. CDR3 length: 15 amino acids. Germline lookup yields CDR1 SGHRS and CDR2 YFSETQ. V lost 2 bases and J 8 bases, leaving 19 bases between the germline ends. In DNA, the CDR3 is TGCGCCAGCAGCTTCGACCTACAGGGTGCCACCGAAGCTTTCTTT. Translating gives CASSFDLQGATEAFF.

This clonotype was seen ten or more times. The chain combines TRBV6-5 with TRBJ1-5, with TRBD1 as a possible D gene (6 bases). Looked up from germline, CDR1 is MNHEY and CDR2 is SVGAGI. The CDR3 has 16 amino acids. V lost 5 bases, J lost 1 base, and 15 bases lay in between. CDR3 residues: CASSRGGHRSNQPQHF. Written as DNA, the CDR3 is TGTGCCAGCAGTCGGGGGGGGCACCGAAGCAATCAGCCCCAGCATTTT.

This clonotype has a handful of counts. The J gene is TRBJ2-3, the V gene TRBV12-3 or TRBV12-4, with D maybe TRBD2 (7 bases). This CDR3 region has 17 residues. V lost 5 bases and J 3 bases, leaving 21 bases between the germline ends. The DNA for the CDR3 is TGTGCCAGCAGTCCTACCCGCGGGGGCTCAATTACAGATACGCAGTATTTT. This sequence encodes CASSPTRGGSITDTQYF.

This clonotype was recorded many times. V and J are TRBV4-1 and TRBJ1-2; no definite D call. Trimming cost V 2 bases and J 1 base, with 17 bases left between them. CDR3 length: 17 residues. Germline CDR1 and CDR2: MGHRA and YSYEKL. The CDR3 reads CASSQSLLATRNYGYTF. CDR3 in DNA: TGCGCCAGCAGCCAAAGTCTCCTGGCCACCCGTAACTATGGCTACACCTTC.

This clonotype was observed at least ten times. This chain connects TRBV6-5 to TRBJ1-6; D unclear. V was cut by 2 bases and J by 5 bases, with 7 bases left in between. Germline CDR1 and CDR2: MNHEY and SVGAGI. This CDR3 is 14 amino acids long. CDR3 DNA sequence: TGTGCCAGCAGTTACGCCTACGATAATTCACCCCTCCACTTT. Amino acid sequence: CASSYAYDNSPLHF.

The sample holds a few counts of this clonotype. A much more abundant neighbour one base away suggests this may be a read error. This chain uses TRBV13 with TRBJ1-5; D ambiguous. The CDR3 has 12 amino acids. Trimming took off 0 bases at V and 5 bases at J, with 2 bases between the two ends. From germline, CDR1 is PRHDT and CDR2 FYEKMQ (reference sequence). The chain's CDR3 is CASSLGHQPQHF. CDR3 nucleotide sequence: TGTGCCAGCAGCTTAGGGCATCAGCCCCAGCATTTT.